The text below deals with one T cell receptor (beta chain). Its cognate antigen is unknown. The protocol was immunoSEQ multiplex PCR, while the TCRdb copy is restricted to in-frame clones and leaves out a portion. Of 70,000 to 95,000 clones detected, roughly 82% appear once; the ten largest clones hold around 6.9%. The sample is drawn from a study of OX40 agonist ivuxolimab in advanced cancers. Looking at the study overall: The patients got ivuxolimab, which is an agonistic anti-OX40 (CD134) antibody. The study reported partial responses in three patients: one hepatocellular carcinoma, two cutaneous melanoma. Recorded diagnoses for dose-escalation patients were hepatocellular carcinoma, melanoma, renal cell or head and neck cancer. Findings of the study overall: The study did not work out the antigen specificity of the expanded peripheral T cells.

The V segment lost 6 bases and the J segment 8 bases; nucleotides outside the gene matches: 3. The CDR3 consists of 12 residues. Germline assignment: CDR1 WSHSY and CDR2 SAAADI. The clonotype originates from an adult with an advanced solid tumor such as melanoma, head and neck, liver or kidney cancer. Specimen: CD4+ or CD8+ T cells sorted from blood, collected in a trial of the OX40 agonist ivuxolimab. The chain carries TRBV10-2 and TRBJ2-1, with 8 bases lining up with TRBD2. In DNA form, the CDR3 reads TGCGCCAGCAGGGGACTAGGCTATGAGCAGTTCTTC. Translation gives CASRGLGYEQFF.